The 4 T cell receptor beta chains listed next were all sequenced from one sample in a study of graft-versus-host responses after intestinal transplantation. These TCRs are of unknown antigen specificity. The method was immunoSEQ multiplex PCR; TCRdb's version includes in-frame clones alone and lacks a portion of them. The sample lists about 130,000 clones, 85% to 95% occurring once. The sequencing used unstimulated CD4+ T cells sorted from spleen or lymph node cells, collected before intestinal transplant. These receptors came from a human donor who received an intestinal transplant.

The chain's CDR3 is CASSQDSRSTDTQYF. The DNA of the CDR3 is TGCGCCAGCAGCCAAGATAGTAGAAGCACAGATACGCAGTATTTT. This rearrangement joins TRBV4-3 to TRBJ2-3; unclear D gene. Between the trimmed V and J ends, which lost 0 bases and 0 bases, there was a span of 7 bases. The CDR3 is 15 residues long. The germline CDR1 and CDR2 sequences are LGHNA and YSLEER.

Regarding this clone: Other DNA sequences in the same sample also yield this CDR3. This chain joins TRBV28 and TRBJ1-2, with TRBD1 identical over 7 bases. CDR3 length: 14 residues. Germline CDR1 and CDR2: MDHEN and SYDVKM. The ends lost 6 bases at V and 8 bases at J; junction bases unmatched: 12. Here the CDR3 reads CASSYGDRLYGYTF. The CDR3 nucleotides read TGTGCCAGCAGCTACGGGGACAGACTCTACGGCTACACCTTC.

This chain connects TRBV9 to TRBJ1-1, with D possibly TRBD1 on 5 matching bases. The CDR3 length is 14 residues. Trimming stripped 4 bases from V and 4 bases from J, with 14 bases between. CDR1 is SGDLS and CDR2 is YYNGEE in the germline V gene. CDR3 amino acids: CASSPHLGGTEAFF. CDR3 nucleotide sequence: TGTGCCAGCAGCCCCCACCTGGGGGGCACTGAAGCTTTCTTT.

V usage is TRBV28 and J usage is TRBJ1-5; D is possibly TRBD1 (5 bases). The CDR3 is 17 amino acids. Deletions cut 7 bases from V and 2 bases from J, with 21 bases between. Germline V gene data show CDR1 as MDHEN and CDR2 as SYDVKM. CDR3 protein: CASTPGGFGMGNQPQHF. In DNA form, the CDR3 reads TGTGCCAGCACCCCCGGGGGGTTTGGGATGGGCAATCAGCCCCAGCATTTT.